This TCR beta chain was recovered during a study of OX40 agonist ivuxolimab in advanced cancers. As for the study in general: Patient treatment consisted of intravenous ivuxolimab administration every 2 weeks at 0.01 to 10 mg/kg.

Exclusion of a patient followed from autoimmune disease history or systemic immunosuppression. The CDR3 spans 12 residues. Trimming pared 2 bases from V and 3 bases from J, leaving 5 bases between. CDR1 and CDR2 from the germline V gene are SGHAT and FQNNGV. The study's findings and limits: Near-lowest levels of clonal expansion characterized partial responders at 0.1-3.0 mg/kg. Averaged across samples, CD8+ T cells carried more expanded clones than CD4+ did.

A few counts support this clone. Its cognate antigen is unknown. This table comes from immunoSEQ multiplex PCR, and its TCRdb copy is limited to in-frame clones, with some not included. The sample lists fewer than 120,000 clones; about nine tenths were seen once. The TCR sequence derives from an adult with an advanced solid tumor such as melanoma, head and neck, liver or kidney cancer. Sequences were derived from CD4+ or CD8+ T cells sorted from blood, sampled in a trial of the OX40 agonist ivuxolimab. The rearrangement joins TRBV11-2 to TRBJ2-7, with D unresolved. For the CDR3, the DNA is TGTGCCAGCAGCTTAATGCACTACGAGCAGTACTTC. Translating it yields CASSLMHYEQYF.